This is a list of T cell receptor beta chains from one sample in a study of T-cell memory formation after mild COVID-19. TCRdb ran MiXCR on the 5' RACE reads and lists one entry per CDR3 protein. Seen here are approximately 250,000 distinct CDR3 sequences, about 17% observed once, and the top ten hold roughly 23%. The sequencing sample was made of PBMCs or a T cell subset sorted from them (not recorded which). The receptor set was obtained from a man aged 18 to 29 who had mild COVID-19 (a few samples of this study predate the infection). Cell type and time point are not known. Each CDR3 is given with its conserved first and last residue. D genes are given only for firm matches. Size values are once, few and many counts, or a class for expanded clones, and some rows have none.

D gene,J gene,V gene,clone size,CDR3 DNA,CDR3 protein
-,TRBJ1-5,TRBV6-2/TRBV6-3,-,TGTGCCAGCAGCTACCGTTGGACCGATCAGCCCCAGCATTTT,CASSYRWTDQPQHF
-,TRBJ1-3,TRBV28,few,TGTGCCAGCACCACCCCTCTGAGGGTCCGCTCTGGAAACACCATATATTTT,CASTTPLRVRSGNTIYF
-,TRBJ2-2,TRBV2,few,TGTGCCAGCGGAGAGACCCCCGGAGATACCGGGGAGCTGTTTTTT,CASGETPGDTGELFF
-,TRBJ2-1,TRBV14,few,TGTGCCAGCAGCCATCACAGTTACAATGAGCAGTTCTTC,CASSHHSYNEQFF
-,TRBJ2-1,TRBV5-6,-,TGTGCCAGCAGCACACTAGTAGTAAGCTCCTACAATGAGCAGTTCTTC,CASSTLVVSSYNEQFF
-,TRBJ2-2,TRBV11-1,many,TGTGCCAGCAGCCCCTCCCGGGCAGCGAAAACCGGGGAGCTGTTTTTT,CASSPSRAAKTGELFF
TRBD2,TRBJ2-7,TRBV9,-,TGTGCCAGCAGCCCCGTCCTGGGAGGGACTAGCGGATCCTACGAGCAGTACTTC,CASSPVLGGTSGSYEQYF
-,TRBJ2-3,TRBV7-2,few,TGTGCCAGCAGCTTAGTACCGCCCAACACAGATACGCAGTATTTT,CASSLVPPNTDTQYF
-,TRBJ1-3,TRBV6-6,few,TGTGCCAGCAGTTGGTCAGGGCGAAGCTCTGGAAACACCATATATTTT,CASSWSGRSSGNTIYF
-,TRBJ2-1,TRBV7-9,few,TGTGCCAGCAGCTTTTCAACAGGCTACAATGAGCAGTTCTTC,CASSFSTGYNEQFF
-,TRBJ1-1,TRBV29-1,-,TGCAGCCCCTCGGGAGGGGGGGACACTGAAGCTTTCTTT,CSPSGGGDTEAFF
TRBD2,TRBJ2-3,TRBV9,-,TGTGCCAGCAGCGCGGGACTAGCGGGGGTCGAAGATACGCAGTATTTT,CASSAGLAGVEDTQYF
TRBD1,TRBJ2-5,TRBV7-2,few,TGTGCCAGCAGCTCCTACAGGGGAATTGGGGAGACCCAGTACTTC,CASSSYRGIGETQYF
-,TRBJ2-7,TRBV18,few,TGTGCCAGCTCACCACGGGACCCGGGGGAGCAGTACTTC,CASSPRDPGEQYF
-,TRBJ2-3,TRBV27,-,TGTGCCAGCACCGGAGGGGGGAATACGCAGTATTTT,CASTGGGNTQYF
-,TRBJ2-3,TRBV20-1,few,TGCAGTGCTAGACCCACAGGGTCCGCTACGCAGTATTTT,CSARPTGSATQYF
-,TRBJ1-5,TRBV20-1,-,TGCAGTGCCCCTATGGGCCAACGTCCCAATCAGCCCCAGCATTTT,CSAPMGQRPNQPQHF
-,TRBJ2-3,TRBV10-3,-,TGTGCCATCAGCTTGGGGGCAGATACGCAGTATTTT,CAISLGADTQYF
TRBD1,TRBJ2-5,TRBV7-9,-,TGTGCCAGCAGCTTAGCCGGGACAGCTAGCGAGACCCAGTACTTC,CASSLAGTASETQYF
-,TRBJ1-1,TRBV3-1,-,TGTGCCAGCAGAAACGAGGGCCACACTGAAGCTTTCTTT,CASRNEGHTEAFF
-,TRBJ1-1,TRBV28,-,TGTGCCAGCAGTTTACCCGATACAGGCGTTGGAGCTTTCTTT,CASSLPDTGVGAFF
-,TRBJ2-6,TRBV5-5,many,TGTGCCAGCAGCCCTAGAAGGGGGGACGGGCGCTCTGGGGCCAACGTCCTGACTTTC,CASSPRRGDGRSGANVLTF
-,TRBJ1-2,TRBV19,few,TGTGCCAGTAGTATTCCAGGGGAATCCCCTTATGGCTACACCTTC,CASSIPGESPYGYTF
-,TRBJ2-7,TRBV19,few,TGTGCCAGTAGTACCTATAGCGGCGGGCCTTACGAGCAGTACTTC,CASSTYSGGPYEQYF
-,TRBJ1-1,TRBV5-1,many,TGCGCCAGCAGCCTGCCCGGGAGCTACACTGAAGCTTTCTTT,CASSLPGSYTEAFF
-,TRBJ1-2,TRBV5-6,-,TGTGCCAGCAGCTCCGGGCATGCGACTTATGGCTACACCTTC,CASSSGHATYGYTF
TRBD1,TRBJ2-5,TRBV20-1,-,TGCCTAGTTGGGCAGGGGGCCGAGACCCAGTACTTC,CLVGQGAETQYF
TRBD2,TRBJ2-3,TRBV20-1,once,TGCAGTGCTAAACCGGCGGGGGGGCGGTGGTACGGGGATACGCAGTATTTT,CSAKPAGGRWYGDTQYF
TRBD2,TRBJ2-7,TRBV10-2,-,TGCGCCAGCAGTTACCTCGGGACTAGCGACGAGCAGTACTTC,CASSYLGTSDEQYF
-,TRBJ2-3,TRBV7-9,many,TGTGCCAGCAGCTTAAACATCTATAGCACAGATACGCAGTATTTT,CASSLNIYSTDTQYF
-,TRBJ1-3,TRBV3-1,-,TGTGCCAGCAGCCAAGAAGGAGGACAGATCTCTGGAAACACCATATATTTT,CASSQEGGQISGNTIYF
-,TRBJ1-5,TRBV7-6,many,TGTGCCAGCAGCTTAGGACAGGCCCAGCCCCAGCATTTT,CASSLGQAQPQHF
-,TRBJ1-2,TRBV29-1,few,TGCAGCGTAGGCACGACGGAATTAAACTATGGCTACACCTTC,CSVGTTELNYGYTF
TRBD1,TRBJ1-5,TRBV2,few,TGTGCCAGCGACAGGGGAGGTCAGCCCCAGCATTTT,CASDRGGQPQHF
TRBD2,TRBJ2-1,TRBV10-1,-,TGCGCCAGCAGTAAGTCCGGGGGGGGAGGAAATGAGCAGTTCTTC,CASSKSGGGGNEQFF
TRBD2,TRBJ2-1,TRBV10-3,few,TGTGCCCTGAAAGTCAGCGGGGGGGTTAATGAGCAGTTCTTC,CALKVSGGVNEQFF
TRBD1,TRBJ2-5,TRBV4-1,-,TGCGCCAGCAGCCGATCCGGGACAGGGGTTCAAGAGACCCAGTACTTC,CASSRSGTGVQETQYF
-,TRBJ2-2,TRBV15,-,TGTGCCACCCGCGCTATTATCTCTGTCCGACCCGGGGAGCTGTTTTTT,CATRAIISVRPGELFF
TRBD2,TRBJ2-5,TRBV6-5,few,TGTGCCAGCAGTTATAGTCTAGCGGGGGTCCAAGAGACCCAGTACTTC,CASSYSLAGVQETQYF
-,TRBJ2-5,TRBV21-1,-,TGTGCCAGCAGCAAAGCGCCTACTAGCCTACGAGAGACCCAGTACTTC,CASSKAPTSLRETQYF